This TCR beta chain appears in the sequencing data of a study of blood T cells in healthy people across ages. Study-level results: Getting older went along with TCR beta diversity per million T cells dropping roughly linearly. The study regarded diversity estimates from one million T cells as underestimates.

The CDR3 is made up of 13 amino acids. The germline V and J ends were trimmed by 6 bases and 4 bases, with 12 bases remaining between them. Germline CDR1 SEHNR, CDR2 FQNEAQ (reference sequence). This clonotype showed up just once. Its antigen remains unknown. Alongside a J-beta primer mix, a sample-barcoded 5' primer served in a second PCR lasting roughly 6 to 11 cycles. MiXCR, applied by TCRdb to the 5' RACE reads, yields one record per CDR3 protein. The table records approximately 1.5 million distinct CDR3 sequences, approximately 43% of them present only once. A minimum of 5 micrograms of total RNA was extracted per sample.

The chain is built from TRBV7-9 and TRBJ2-5; perhaps TRBD2 as D (6 bases). This TCR was recovered from a woman aged 18-29 years in good health. The sequencing input was blood. CDR3: CASRPAGRETQYF. The CDR3 DNA reads as TGTGCCAGCAGACCAGCGGGTCGAGAGACCCAGTACTTC.